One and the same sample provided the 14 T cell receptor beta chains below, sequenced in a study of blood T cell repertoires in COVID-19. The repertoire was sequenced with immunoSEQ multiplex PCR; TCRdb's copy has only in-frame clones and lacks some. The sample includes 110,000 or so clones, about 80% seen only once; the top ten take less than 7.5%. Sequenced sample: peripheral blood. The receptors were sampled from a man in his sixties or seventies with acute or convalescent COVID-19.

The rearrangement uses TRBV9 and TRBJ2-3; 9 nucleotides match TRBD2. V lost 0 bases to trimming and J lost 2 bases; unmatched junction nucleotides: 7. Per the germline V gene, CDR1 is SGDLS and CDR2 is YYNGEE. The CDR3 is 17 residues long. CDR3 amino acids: CASSVEGLAVPTDTQYF. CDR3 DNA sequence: TGTGCCAGCAGCGTAGAGGGACTAGCCGTACCCACAGATACGCAGTATTTT.

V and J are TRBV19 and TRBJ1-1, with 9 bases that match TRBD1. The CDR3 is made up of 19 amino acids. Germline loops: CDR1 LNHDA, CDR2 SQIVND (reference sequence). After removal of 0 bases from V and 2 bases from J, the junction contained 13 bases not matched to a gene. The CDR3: CASSIDRFPGTGPNTEAFF. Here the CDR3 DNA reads TGTGCCAGTAGTATAGATCGATTCCCAGGGACAGGGCCAAACACTGAAGCTTTCTTT.

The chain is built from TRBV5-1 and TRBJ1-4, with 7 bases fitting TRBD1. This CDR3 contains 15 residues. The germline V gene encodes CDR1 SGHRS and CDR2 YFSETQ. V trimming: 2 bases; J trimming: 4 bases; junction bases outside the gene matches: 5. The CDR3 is CASSFRDSGNEKLFF. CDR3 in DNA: TGCGCCAGCAGCTTCCGGGACAGTGGTAATGAAAAACTGTTTTTT.

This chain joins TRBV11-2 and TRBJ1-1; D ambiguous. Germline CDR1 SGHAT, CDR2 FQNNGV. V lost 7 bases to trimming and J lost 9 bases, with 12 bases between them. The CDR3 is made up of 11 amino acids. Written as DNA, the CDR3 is TGTGCCAGCACCGAGCCCACCAAAGCTTTCTTT. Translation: CASTEPTKAFF.

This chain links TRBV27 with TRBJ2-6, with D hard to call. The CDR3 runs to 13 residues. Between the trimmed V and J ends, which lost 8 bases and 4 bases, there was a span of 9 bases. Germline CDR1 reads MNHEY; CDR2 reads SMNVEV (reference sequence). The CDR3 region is CASFSLGANVLTF. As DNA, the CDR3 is TGTGCCAGCTTCTCTCTGGGGGCCAACGTCCTGACTTTC.

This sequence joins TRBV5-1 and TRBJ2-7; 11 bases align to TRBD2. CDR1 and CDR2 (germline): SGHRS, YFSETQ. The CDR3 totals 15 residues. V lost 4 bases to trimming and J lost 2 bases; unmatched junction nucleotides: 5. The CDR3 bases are TGCGCCAGCAGCACGGGGACTAGCGGCGCCTACGAGCAGTACTTC. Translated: CASSTGTSGAYEQYF. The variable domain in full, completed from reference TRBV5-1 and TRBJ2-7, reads KAGVTQTPRYLIKTRGQQVTLSCSPISGHRSVSWYQQTPGQGLQFLFEYFSETQRNKGNFPGRFSGRQFSNSRSEMNVSTLELGDSALYLCASSTGTSGAYEQYFGPGTRLTVT.

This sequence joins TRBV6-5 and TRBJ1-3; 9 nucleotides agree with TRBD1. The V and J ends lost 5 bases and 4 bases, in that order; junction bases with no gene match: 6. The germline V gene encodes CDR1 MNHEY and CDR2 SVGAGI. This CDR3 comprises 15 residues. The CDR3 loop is CASSRDRVQGNTIYF. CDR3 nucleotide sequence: TGTGCCAGCAGTAGGGACAGGGTCCAGGGAAACACCATATATTTT.

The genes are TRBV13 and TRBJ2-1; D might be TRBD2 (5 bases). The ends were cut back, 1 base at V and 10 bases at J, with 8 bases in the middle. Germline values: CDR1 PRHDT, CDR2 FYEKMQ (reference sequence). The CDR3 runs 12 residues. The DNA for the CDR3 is TGTGCCAGCAGCTTAGTTACGGGAGAGCAGTTCTTC. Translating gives CASSLVTGEQFF.

The CDR3 spells CASSSLQKQETQYF. CDR3 sequence (DNA): TGTGCCAGTAGTTCGCTCCAGAAACAAGAGACCCAGTACTTC. This chain joins TRBV19 and TRBJ2-5; D remains unclear. The germline V gene encodes CDR1 LNHDA and CDR2 SQIVND (reference sequence). The length of the CDR3 is 14 residues. V gave up 5 bases and J gave up 2 bases, with 12 bases separating them.

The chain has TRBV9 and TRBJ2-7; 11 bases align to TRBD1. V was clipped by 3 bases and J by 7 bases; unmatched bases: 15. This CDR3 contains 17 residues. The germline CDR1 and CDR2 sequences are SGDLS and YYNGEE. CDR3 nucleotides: TGTGCCAGCAGCGGGCCCCGACAGGACAGGGGGCCTACTGAGCAGTACTTC. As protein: CASSGPRQDRGPTEQYF.

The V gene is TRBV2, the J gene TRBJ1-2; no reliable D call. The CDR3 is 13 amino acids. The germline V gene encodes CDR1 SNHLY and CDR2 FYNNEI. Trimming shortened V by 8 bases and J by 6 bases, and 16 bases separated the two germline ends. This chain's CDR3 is CASRYADYNGYTF. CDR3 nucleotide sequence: TGTGCCAGCCGCTACGCCGACTATAATGGCTACACCTTC.

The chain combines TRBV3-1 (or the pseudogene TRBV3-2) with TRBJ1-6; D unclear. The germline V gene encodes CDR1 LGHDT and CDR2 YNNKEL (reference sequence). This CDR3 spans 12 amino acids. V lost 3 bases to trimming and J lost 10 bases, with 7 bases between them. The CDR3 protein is CASSHKESPLHF. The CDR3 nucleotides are TGTGCCAGCAGCCATAAGGAGTCACCCCTCCACTTT.

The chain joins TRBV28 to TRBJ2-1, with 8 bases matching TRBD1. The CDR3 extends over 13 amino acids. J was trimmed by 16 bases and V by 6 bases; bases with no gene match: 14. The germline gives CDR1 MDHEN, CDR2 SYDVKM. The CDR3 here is CASSPARPGGLFF. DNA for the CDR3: TGTGCCAGCAGCCCGGCCCGTCCAGGGGGCCTTTTCTTC.

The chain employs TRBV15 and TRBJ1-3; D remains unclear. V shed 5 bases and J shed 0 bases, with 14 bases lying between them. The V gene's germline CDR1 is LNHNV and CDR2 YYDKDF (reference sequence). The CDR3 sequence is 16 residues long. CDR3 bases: TGTGCCACCAGCCTCGGGAGGTCGAGCTCTGGAAACACCATATATTTT. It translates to CATSLGRSSSGNTIYF.